This TCR beta chain was sequenced in a study of T cell repertoires in cytomegalovirus infection. Turning to this clonotype: Its specificity is not known.

The CDR3 loop spans 13 amino acids. CDR1 and CDR2 (germline): KGHSH, LQKENI. Trimming pared 3 bases from V and 7 bases from J, leaving 11 bases between. TCRdb re-derived calls from the reads in MiXCR, one entry per CDR3 protein. The sample consists of around 300,000 distinct CDR3 sequences, more than 20% of them appearing once. The TCR originated in a human donor in good health (CMV status not recorded). Some clones in this sample may be carry-over from other donors' samples. V gene TRBV18 combines with J gene TRBJ2-3; D unclear. The sample was cultured PBMCs, taken from culture after CMV antigen stimulation. The CDR3 coding sequence is TGTGCCAGCTCACCCGACCCGGGCTATACGCAGTATTTT. This gives the protein CASSPDPGYTQYF.